Below, one T cell receptor (beta chain) is given with its context. Its matching antigen is unknown. TCRdb keeps only in-frame clones here, not all; method: immunoSEQ multiplex PCR. The sample has approximately 80,000 clones, about 88% seen once; the top ten hold roughly 0.32%. The data derive from a study of graft-versus-host responses after intestinal transplantation. At the level of the study: Grafts were multivisceral, liver-intestinal, or isolated intestinal. Each patient got anti-thymocyte globulin induction, then tacrolimus and steroids for two to four years. Findings and caveats of the study: When patients had graft-donor T cell macrochimerism, their allografts held high graft-versus-host to host-versus-graft clonal ratios.

The V gene end was trimmed by 2 bases and the J gene end by 6 bases; junction bases not matched to a gene: 12. CDR1 and CDR2 from the germline V gene are LNHDA and SQIVND (reference sequence). CDR3 size: 17 residues. Here the sequenced sample was unstimulated CD4+ T cells sorted from spleen or lymph node cells, taken before intestinal transplant. This clonotype was obtained from a human donor who received an intestinal transplant. The chain links TRBV19 to TRBJ1-5; 8 nucleotides line up with TRBD1. CDR3 DNA: TGTGCCAGTAGTATATGGTCGGTTTCAGGGGGCGGTCAGCCCCAGCATTTT. Protein sequence: CASSIWSVSGGGQPQHF.